This TCR beta chain was documented in a study of monozygotic twins with inflammatory bowel disease. Study-wide results and limits: IBD patients, compared with healthy twins, shared fewer clonotypes with others (especially with disease activity).

Germline V CDR1 and CDR2: MDHEN, SYDVKM. The CDR3 consists of 14 residues. Blood samples, whole and unsorted for T cells, yielded the isolated total RNA. In the case of this clonotype: What it recognizes is unknown.

TCRdb re-called the 5' RACE reads and catalogs CDR3 proteins one per entry, DNA excluded. The sample has more than 100,000 distinct CDR3 sequences; the top ten hold approximately 2%. The source is a human donor with ulcerative colitis or Crohn's disease, or a healthy co-twin of an affected twin (not recorded which). The rearrangement uses TRBV28 and TRBJ2-3; with no DNA, the TCRdb D assignment of TRBD1 cannot be verified. The specimen was blood. Here the CDR3 reads CASSLGVGRDTQYF.